This TCR beta chain stems from a study of cytomegalovirus exposure and HLA in healthy donors. PCR primers comprised 60 Vbeta and 13 Jbeta primers. Data came from immunoSEQ multiplex PCR; TCRdb stores just in-frame clones and leaves some out. The sample lists tens of thousands of clones; around 78% were seen once. Sequencing was performed on PBMCs. This clonotype originated in a man younger than 30 in good health and CMV-seropositive.

CDR3 protein: CAWSSGRLKNEQFF. CDR3 nucleotides: TGTGCCTGGAGTAGCGGGAGATTGAAGAATGAGCAGTTCTTC. This rearrangement joins TRBV30 to TRBJ2-1, with TRBD2 identical over 8 bases. This CDR3 spans 14 amino acids. V shed 2 bases and J 7 bases; nucleotides not matched to a gene: 7. The germline CDR1 and CDR2 sequences are GTSNPN and SVGIG (reference sequence).